These 21 T cell receptor beta chains were sequenced from one sample in a study of control samples from healthy donors and cancer patients. Method: immunoSEQ multiplex PCR; TCRdb's copy keeps in-frame clones and lacks some. In the table there are 10,000 to 15,000 clones, 88% of which are singletons. Sequencing input: formalin-fixed, paraffin-embedded tissue. The receptors derive from a male donor with melanoma.

The chain joins TRBV29-1 to TRBJ1-1, with 7 bases lining up with TRBD1. Per the germline V gene, CDR1 is SQVTM and CDR2 is ANQGSEA. Germline trimming cut 4 bases from V and 6 bases from J; bases unmatched to any gene: 8. The CDR3 is 13 residues long. The CDR3 DNA follows: TGCAGCGTTGTACCGACAGGGACATCTGAAGCTTTCTTT. Encoded protein: CSVVPTGTSEAFF.

The chain couples TRBV28 to TRBJ2-5; TRBD2 might be the D (6 bases). CDR1 is MDHEN, CDR2 SYDVKM, per germline. The CDR3 consists of 13 residues. The V gene lost 3 bases and the J gene lost 1 base, with 6 bases spanning the gap. The CDR3 DNA sequence: TGTGCCAGCAGTTTGGGGGGCCAAGAGACCCAGTACTTC. Translated, it gives CASSLGGQETQYF.

The chain carries TRBV20-1 and TRBJ1-5; D is ambiguous. The CDR3 spans 14 residues. Germline CDR1 DFQATT, CDR2 SNEGSKA (reference sequence). V was trimmed by 6 bases and J by 3 bases, leaving 15 bases between them. The CDR3 reads CSASTANFNQPQHF. CDR3 bases: TGCAGTGCCAGTACAGCCAATTTCAATCAGCCCCAGCATTTT.

This clone appeared a single time. The CDR3 DNA reads as TGTGCCAGCAGCTCGAGCGGGAGGGCCCCCGGGGAGCTGTTTTTT. This codes for CASSSSGRAPGELFF. The chain combines TRBV5-4 with TRBJ2-2, with 10 bases lining up with TRBD2. Germline V lookup: CDR1 SGHNT, CDR2 YYREEE (reference sequence). V dropped 3 bases and J dropped 6; count of bases not matched to a gene: 5. This CDR3 spans 15 amino acids.

The chain uses TRBV19 and TRBJ1-2, with 12 bases aligning to TRBD1. V lost 6 bases, J lost 8 bases, and 7 bases stayed unmatched. CDR3 length equals 14 residues. Germline-derived CDR1 and CDR2 are LNHDA and SQIVND (reference sequence). DNA of the CDR3: TGTGCCAGTAGACCGGGACAGGGGGCCTGGGGCTACACCTTC. The encoded protein is CASRPGQGAWGYTF.

The genes are TRBV16 and TRBJ1-2; the match to TRBD1 covers 7 bases. This CDR3 region has 15 residues. The germline V gene has CDR1 KGHSY and CDR2 FQNENV. V shed 6 bases, J shed 8 bases, and the junction held 15 bases outside the gene matches. The CDR3 reads CASSPRGETGHGYTF. The CDR3 coding sequence is TGTGCCAGCAGTCCACGAGGGGAGACAGGGCACGGCTACACCTTC.

The gene calls are TRBV6-6 and TRBJ2-5; D gene uncertain. The germline gives CDR1 MNHNY, CDR2 SVGAGI (reference sequence). CDR3 length equals 12 residues. The V and J ends lost 6 bases and 4 bases respectively, with 9 bases between them. Here the CDR3 reads CASSLTLETQYF. The CDR3 DNA is TGTGCCAGCAGCCTCACCCTAGAGACCCAGTACTTC.

This chain connects TRBV6-6 to TRBJ2-1; TRBD2 aligns across 10 bases. The germline V gene has CDR1 MNHNY and CDR2 SVGAGI (reference sequence). The ends lost 6 bases at V and 9 bases at J; junction bases unmatched: 11. CDR3 length: 15 residues. CDR3 loop: CASSAGTSEIVEQFF. Written as DNA, the CDR3 is TGTGCCAGCAGCGCCGGGACTAGCGAAATTGTTGAGCAGTTCTTC.

The rearrangement joins TRBV11-3 to TRBJ2-1; maybe TRBD2 (6 bases). In germline, CDR1 is SGHNT, CDR2 YENEEA. The length of the CDR3 is 14 residues. V was pared by 0 bases and J by 7 bases, with 10 bases between. As DNA, the CDR3 is TGTGCCAGCAGCTTAGATCGTGGGGGGAATGAGCAGTTCTTC. Its protein product is CASSLDRGGNEQFF.

This chain uses TRBV3-1 (or the pseudogene TRBV3-2) with TRBJ1-1; D is perhaps TRBD1 (5 bases). The V and J ends lost 2 bases and 11 bases respectively, with 15 bases between them. CDR3 length: 13 amino acids. Germline CDR1 reads LGHDT; CDR2 reads YNNKEL (reference sequence). Here the CDR3 reads CASSQLQATGAFF. CDR3 DNA: TGTGCCAGCAGCCAATTACAGGCAACCGGGGCTTTCTTT.

This chain links TRBV6-6 with TRBJ2-7, with TRBD1 matching 12 bases. Germline V gene data show CDR1 as MNHNY and CDR2 as SVGAGI (reference sequence). With V trimmed by 2 bases and J by 5 bases, 4 bases remained unmatched. The CDR3 contains 15 residues. DNA for the CDR3: TGTGCCAGCAGTTACCTGGGACAGGGGGCGAACGAGCAGTACGTC. As protein: CASSYLGQGANEQYV.

This clone was detected once. This chain connects TRBV3-1 (or the pseudogene TRBV3-2) to TRBJ2-7, with D perhaps matching TRBD1 (5 bases). The germline V gene has CDR1 LGHDT and CDR2 YNNKEL (reference sequence). CDR3 length: 14 amino acids. V lost 3 bases and J 5 bases, leaving 14 bases between the germline ends. CDR3 loop: CASSHAGQGNEQYV. In DNA, the CDR3 is TGTGCCAGCAGCCATGCAGGGCAGGGCAACGAGCAGTACGTC.

The chain joins TRBV7-9 to TRBJ2-1, with 7 bases matching TRBD2. The CDR3 is 17 amino acids. Germline V lookup: CDR1 SEHNR, CDR2 FQNEAQ (reference sequence). V trimming: 1 base; J trimming: 8 bases; junction bases outside the gene matches: 14. CDR3 loop: CASSLGYGAGVLYEQFF. In nucleotides, the CDR3 is TGTGCCAGCAGCTTAGGATATGGGGCGGGAGTCTTATATGAGCAGTTCTTC.

The chain joins TRBV6-5 to TRBJ1-1; possible D gene TRBD1, 5 bases. The V and J ends lost 7 bases and 3 bases respectively, with 15 bases between them. In germline, CDR1 is MNHEY, CDR2 SVGAGI. This CDR3 comprises 14 residues. The CDR3 sequence is CASKGGQGHTEAFF. CDR3 nucleotides: TGTGCCAGCAAGGGTGGGCAGGGACACACTGAAGCTTTCTTT.

V usage is TRBV11-2 and J usage is TRBJ2-3, with 13 nucleotides matching TRBD2. Losses at the gene ends were 2 bases for V and 6 bases for J; bases not matched to a gene: 2. There are 15 residues in the CDR3. CDR1 is SGHAT, CDR2 FQNNGV, per germline. The CDR3 protein is CASSLLLAGGDTQYF. The CDR3 nucleotides are TGTGCCAGCAGCTTACTACTAGCGGGAGGGGATACGCAGTATTTT.

This chain links TRBV3-1 (or the pseudogene TRBV3-2) with TRBJ2-7, with 7 positions matching TRBD1. CDR1 and CDR2 from the germline V gene are LGHDT and YNNKEL (reference sequence). The trim removed 3 bases at V and 4 bases at J, leaving 0 bases unmatched. This CDR3 is 12 amino acids long. In DNA form, the CDR3 reads TGTGCCAGCAGCCAGGGACAGTACGAGCAGTACGTC. It encodes CASSQGQYEQYV.

This clone was seen a single time. The chain joins TRBV6-1 to TRBJ2-5; either TRBD1 or TRBD2 may fit D (5 bases each). Trimming shortened V by 2 bases and J by 1 base, and 8 bases separated the two germline ends. There are 14 residues in the CDR3. Per the germline V gene, CDR1 is MNHNS and CDR2 is SASEGT. CDR3 nucleotides: TGTGCCAGCAGTGAAAGAGGGGCCCAAGAGACCCAGTACTTC. Encoded protein: CASSERGAQETQYF.

The chain joins TRBV6-5 to TRBJ1-1; maybe TRBD1 (5 bases). Trimming shortened V by 6 bases and J by 1 base, and 12 bases separated the two germline ends. This CDR3 contains 14 residues. Germline-derived CDR1 and CDR2 are MNHEY and SVGAGI. The CDR3, as DNA: TGTGCCAGCAGGCGGGACTTCTCGAACACTGAAGCTTTCTTT. This encodes CASRRDFSNTEAFF.

The chain couples TRBV12-5 to TRBJ1-5; D gene ambiguous. This CDR3 spans 13 amino acids. Trimming removed 7 bases from V and 3 bases from J, with 10 bases in between. Germline CDR1 is LGHNT and CDR2 is FRNRAP. This CDR3 is CASVLGYNQPQHF. For the CDR3, the DNA is TGTGCTAGTGTCCTCGGTTACAATCAGCCCCAGCATTTT. Drawing the rest from reference TRBV12-5 and TRBJ1-5, the complete variable domain is DARVTQTPRHKVTEMGQEVTMRCQPILGHNTVFWYRQTMMQGLELLAYFRNRAPLDDSGMPKDRFSAEMPDATLATLKIQPSEPRDSAVYFCASVLGYNQPQHFGDGTRLSIL.

The chain is built from TRBV11-2 and TRBJ1-2, with D perhaps matching TRBD1 (5 bases). The V end lost 3 bases, the J end lost 8 bases, and 13 bases lay between the germline ends. CDR3 length: 13 amino acids. The germline V gene has CDR1 SGHAT and CDR2 FQNNGV. The CDR3 loop reads CASSLGTWEGYTF. DNA for the CDR3: TGTGCCAGCAGCTTGGGGACGTGGGAAGGCTACACCTTC.

The chain is built from TRBV6-6 and TRBJ2-4, with 9 bases identical to TRBD2. The CDR3 spans 15 residues. Germline V gene data show CDR1 as MNHNY and CDR2 as SVGAGI (reference sequence). The V and J ends lost 6 bases and 4 bases, in that order; junction bases with no gene match: 7. CDR3 residues: CASRGIAGDKNIQYF. The DNA of the CDR3 is TGTGCCAGCAGGGGGATAGCGGGAGATAAAAACATTCAGTACTTC.